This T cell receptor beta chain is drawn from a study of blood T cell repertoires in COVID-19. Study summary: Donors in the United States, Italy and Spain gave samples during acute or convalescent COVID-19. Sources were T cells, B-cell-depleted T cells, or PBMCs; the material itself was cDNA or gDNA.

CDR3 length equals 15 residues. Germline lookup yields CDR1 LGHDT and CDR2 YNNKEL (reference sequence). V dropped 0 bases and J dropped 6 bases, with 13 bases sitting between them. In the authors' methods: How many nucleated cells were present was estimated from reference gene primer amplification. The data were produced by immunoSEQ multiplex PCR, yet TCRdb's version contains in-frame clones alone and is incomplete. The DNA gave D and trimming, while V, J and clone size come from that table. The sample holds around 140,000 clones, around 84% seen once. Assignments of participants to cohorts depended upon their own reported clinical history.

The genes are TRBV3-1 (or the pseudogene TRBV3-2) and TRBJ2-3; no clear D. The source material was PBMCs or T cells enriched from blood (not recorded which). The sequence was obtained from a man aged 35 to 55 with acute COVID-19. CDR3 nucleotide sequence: TGTGCCAGCAGCCAAGATCGAGCAGTGCGGGATACGCAGTATTTT. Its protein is CASSQDRAVRDTQYF.